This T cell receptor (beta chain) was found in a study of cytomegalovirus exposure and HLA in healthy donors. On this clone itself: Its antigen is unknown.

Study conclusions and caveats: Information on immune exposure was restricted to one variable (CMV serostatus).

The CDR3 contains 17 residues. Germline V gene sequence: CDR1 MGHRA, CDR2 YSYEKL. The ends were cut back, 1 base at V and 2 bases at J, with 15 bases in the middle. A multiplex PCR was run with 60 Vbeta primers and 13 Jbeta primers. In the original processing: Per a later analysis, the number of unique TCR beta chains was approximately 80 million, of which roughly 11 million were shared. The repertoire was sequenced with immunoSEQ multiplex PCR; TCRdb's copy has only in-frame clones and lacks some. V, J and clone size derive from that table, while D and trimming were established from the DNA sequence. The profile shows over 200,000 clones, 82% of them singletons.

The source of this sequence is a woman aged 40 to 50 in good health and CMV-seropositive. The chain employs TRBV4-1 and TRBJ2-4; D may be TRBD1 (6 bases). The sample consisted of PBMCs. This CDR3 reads CASSQGRAWGPKNIQYF. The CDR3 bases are TGCGCCAGCAGCCAAGGTCGGGCTTGGGGGCCCAAAAACATTCAGTACTTC.